This T cell receptor (beta chain) was recovered during a study of cytomegalovirus exposure and HLA in healthy donors. Study background: The early release's HLA-typed donors yielded roughly 85 million unique TCRs.

Study results and caveats: In a later analysis, TCR beta V- and J-gene trimming was associated with a missense DCLRE1C variant. It was likely that a cluster of highly shared sequence variants was a sequencing artifact. According to an earlier analysis, most TCR beta V segments yielded productive rearrangements about 90% or about 30% of the time.

Notes on this clone: Its target is unknown.

Both 60 Vbeta primers and 13 Jbeta primers went into the PCR. This table comes from immunoSEQ multiplex PCR, and its TCRdb copy is limited to in-frame clones, with some not included. In the table there are 100,000 to 150,000 clones, approximately 80% of which are singletons. The CDR3 length is 15 residues. Germline lookup yields CDR1 SGHRS and CDR2 YFSETQ. J was trimmed by 2 bases and V by 0 bases; bases with no gene match: 4. This chain links TRBV5-1 with TRBJ2-5, with 7 nucleotides matching TRBD2. The sequencing sample was made of PBMCs. The TCR originated in a young man in good health and CMV-seronegative. The CDR3 DNA is TGCGCCAGCAGCTTGGTTAGGGGAGGGCAAGAGACCCAGTACTTC. It specifies CASSLVRGGQETQYF.